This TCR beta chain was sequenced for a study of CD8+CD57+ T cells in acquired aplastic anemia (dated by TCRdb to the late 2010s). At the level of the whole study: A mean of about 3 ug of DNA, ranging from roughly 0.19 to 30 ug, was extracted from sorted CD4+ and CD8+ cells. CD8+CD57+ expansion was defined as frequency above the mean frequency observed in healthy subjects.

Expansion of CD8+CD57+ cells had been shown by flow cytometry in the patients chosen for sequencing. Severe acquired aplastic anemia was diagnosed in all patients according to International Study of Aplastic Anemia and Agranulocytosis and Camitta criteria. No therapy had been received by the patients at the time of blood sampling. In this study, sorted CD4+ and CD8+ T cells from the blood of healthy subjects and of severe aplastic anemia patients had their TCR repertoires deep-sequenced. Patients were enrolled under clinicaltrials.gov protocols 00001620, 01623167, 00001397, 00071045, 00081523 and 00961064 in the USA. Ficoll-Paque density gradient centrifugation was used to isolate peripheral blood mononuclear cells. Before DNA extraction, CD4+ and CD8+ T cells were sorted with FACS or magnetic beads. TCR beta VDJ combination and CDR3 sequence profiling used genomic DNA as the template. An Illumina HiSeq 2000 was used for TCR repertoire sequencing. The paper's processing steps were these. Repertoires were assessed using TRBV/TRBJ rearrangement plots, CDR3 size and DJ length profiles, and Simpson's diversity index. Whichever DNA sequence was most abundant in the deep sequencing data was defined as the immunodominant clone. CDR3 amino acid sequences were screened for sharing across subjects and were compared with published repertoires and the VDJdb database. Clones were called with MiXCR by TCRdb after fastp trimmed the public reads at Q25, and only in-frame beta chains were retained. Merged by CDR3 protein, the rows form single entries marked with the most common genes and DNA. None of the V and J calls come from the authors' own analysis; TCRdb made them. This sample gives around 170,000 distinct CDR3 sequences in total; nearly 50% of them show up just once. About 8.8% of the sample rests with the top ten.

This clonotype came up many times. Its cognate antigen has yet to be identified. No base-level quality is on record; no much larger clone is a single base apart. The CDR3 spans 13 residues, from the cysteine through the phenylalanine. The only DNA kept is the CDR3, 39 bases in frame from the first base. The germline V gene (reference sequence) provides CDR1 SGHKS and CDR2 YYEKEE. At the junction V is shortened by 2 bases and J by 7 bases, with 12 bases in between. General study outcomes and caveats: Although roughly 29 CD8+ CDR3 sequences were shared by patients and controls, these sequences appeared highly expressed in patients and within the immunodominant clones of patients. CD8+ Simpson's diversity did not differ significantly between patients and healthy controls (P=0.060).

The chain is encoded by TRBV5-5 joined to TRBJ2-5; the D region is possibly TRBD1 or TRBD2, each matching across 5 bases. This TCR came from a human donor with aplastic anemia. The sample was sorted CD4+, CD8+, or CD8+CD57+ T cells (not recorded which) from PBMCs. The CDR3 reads CASSFEGQGTQYF. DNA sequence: TGTGCCAGCAGCTTTGAGGGGCAGGGGACCCAGTACTTC.